This entry lists 27 T cell receptor beta chains sequenced from one sample in a study of low-dose radiotherapy and immunotherapy resistance in tumors. Alpha and beta chains were covered, as first-strand cDNA relied on TRAV- and TRBV-specific primers. The authors amplified TCRs for roughly 20 PCR cycles with a constant-region primer and a V-primer adapter. Each CDR3 protein gets one entry after TCRdb re-called the reads with MiXCR. The repertoire holds more than 15,000 distinct CDR3 sequences, with 70% as singletons. The receptors originated from a human donor with advanced metastatic prostate, ovarian, gallbladder or colorectal cancer (not recorded which). This table probably holds off-target reads from a library built for another chain.

The V and J genes are TRBV3-1 and TRBJ1-1; D is uncertain. The germline V gene encodes CDR1 LGHDT and CDR2 YNNKEL (reference sequence). The length of the CDR3 is 14 residues. With 5 bases removed from V and 11 bases from J, the gap between germline ends came to 21 bases. In DNA, the CDR3 is TGTGCCAGCAGCACCCAAGTGGGAACACGGGAGGCTTTCTTT. Translated, it gives CASSTQVGTREAFF.

V usage is TRBV28 and J usage is TRBJ1-2; no firm D call. The CDR3 consists of 13 residues. V dropped 2 bases and J dropped 3 bases, with 7 bases sitting between them. Germline V gene data show CDR1 as MDHEN and CDR2 as SYDVKM. The chain's CDR3 is CASSLGRYYGYTF. The CDR3 DNA is TGTGCCAGCAGTTTAGGCAGATACTATGGCTACACCTTC.

The gene calls are TRBV20-1 and TRBJ1-2; D might be TRBD1 (6 bases). Germline V gene data show CDR1 as DFQATT and CDR2 as SNEGSKA (reference sequence). V dropped 0 bases and J dropped 6 bases, with 20 bases sitting between them. The CDR3 extends over 16 amino acids. The CDR3 sequence: CSAREGGGGWEDGYTF. CDR3 in DNA: TGCAGTGCTAGAGAGGGCGGAGGGGGGTGGGAGGATGGCTACACCTTC.

The V gene is TRBV2, the J gene TRBJ1-2; a possible D gene is TRBD1 (5 bases). The CDR3 covers 11 residues. The V end was cut by 4 bases, the J end by 13 bases, with 13 bases between. The V gene's germline CDR1 is SNHLY and CDR2 FYNNEI. The CDR3 sequence is CASSVQVPFTF. The CDR3 nucleotides read TGTGCCAGCAGTGTACAGGTGCCTTTCACCTTC. Using reference TRBV2 and TRBJ1-2 for the parts outside the CDR3, the full variable domain is EPEVTQTPSHQVTQMGQEVILRCVPISNHLYFYWYRQILGQKVEFLVSFYNNEISEKSEIFDDQFSVERPDGSNFTLKIRSTKLEDSAMYFCASSVQVPFTFGSGTRLTVV.

This clonotype was picked up a small number of times. The CDR3 sequence is CASSVGAGGTDTQYF. In DNA, the CDR3 is TGTGCCAGCAGCGTAGGAGCCGGGGGCACAGATACGCAGTATTTT. The chain recombines TRBV9 with TRBJ2-3; D possibly corresponds to TRBD2 (5 bases). Per the germline V gene, CDR1 is SGDLS and CDR2 is YYNGEE. The CDR3 loop spans 15 amino acids. The germline V and J ends were trimmed by 0 bases and 1 base, with 9 bases remaining between them.

In its sample, this clonotype was seen a few times. The chain joins TRBV10-3 to TRBJ2-1; 14 positions agree with TRBD2. V lost 7 bases to trimming and J lost 5 bases; unmatched junction nucleotides: 7. This CDR3 comprises 16 residues. Looked up from germline, CDR1 is ENHRY and CDR2 is SYGVKD. CDR3 sequence (DNA): TGTGCCATCAAGGGGACTAGCGGGGGATCCGACAATGAGCAGTTCTTC. Translation gives CAIKGTSGGSDNEQFF.

This clonotype was picked up one time. V gene TRBV27 combines with J gene TRBJ1-1, with D possibly matching TRBD1 (6 bases). The CDR3 extends over 17 amino acids. V gave up 5 bases and J gave up 0 bases, with 19 bases separating them. Germline V lookup: CDR1 MNHEY, CDR2 SMNVEV (reference sequence). The CDR3 DNA follows: TGTGCCAGCAGTCACAGGGTAGGTGGGGTTATGAACACTGAAGCTTTCTTT. Protein sequence: CASSHRVGGVMNTEAFF.

The CDR3 DNA sequence: TGTGCCAGCAGCCGGCAGGACTTGCAAGAGACCCAGTACTTC. This gives the protein CASSRQDLQETQYF. The V and J genes are TRBV28 and TRBJ2-5; a possible D gene is TRBD2 (5 bases). The germline V gene has CDR1 MDHEN and CDR2 SYDVKM. This CDR3 is built from 14 residues. Trimming stripped 6 bases from V and 2 bases from J, with 13 bases between.

This clonotype was found once. The chain combines TRBV6-1 with TRBJ1-5; D possibly corresponds to TRBD1 (5 bases). The CDR3 is 14 residues long. Trimming removed 5 bases at V and 5 bases at J, with 13 bases between. Germline values: CDR1 MNHNS, CDR2 SASEGT. The CDR3 bases are TGTGCCAGCAGTTATGTTGACAGCGATCAGCCCCAGCATTTT. Protein product: CASSYVDSDQPQHF.

By share of the sample, this clonotype is medium-sized. This chain uses TRBV14 with TRBJ2-1; 10 nucleotides line up with TRBD2. In germline, CDR1 is SGHDN, CDR2 FVKESK. The CDR3 is 15 amino acids. The V segment lost 4 bases and the J segment 3 bases; nucleotides outside the gene matches: 3. The DNA of the CDR3 is TGTGCCAGCAGCCGAGCGGGAGGGTTCTACAATGAGCAGTTCTTC. Translating it yields CASSRAGGFYNEQFF.

The chain combines TRBV20-1 with TRBJ2-2; D is unresolved. CDR1 DFQATT and CDR2 SNEGSKA come from the germline V gene (reference sequence). V gave up 3 bases and J gave up 6 bases, with 11 bases separating them. The CDR3 is made up of 13 amino acids. The CDR3 DNA is TGCAGTGCTAGTCCCAACCTCGCCGGGGAGCTGTTTTTT. Translated: CSASPNLAGELFF.

V and J are TRBV11-2 and TRBJ2-1; TRBD1 agrees at 9 bases. V trimming: 4 bases; J trimming: 3 bases; junction bases outside the gene matches: 4. Germline CDR1 is SGHAT and CDR2 is FQNNGV. This CDR3 region has 15 residues. The CDR3 nucleotides read TGTGCCAGCAGCTCCGGGGACAGGGTCTACAATGAGCAGTTCTTC. It translates to CASSSGDRVYNEQFF.

The chain employs TRBV7-9 and TRBJ2-2; D may correspond to TRBD1 or TRBD2 (6 bases each). In germline, CDR1 is SEHNR, CDR2 FQNEAQ (reference sequence). This CDR3 region has 18 residues. V was shortened by 4 bases and J by 4 bases, with 22 bases between the two germline ends. In nucleotides, the CDR3 is TGTGCCAGCAGCTGGGGGCCACGGGGGTCCTCTCCCACCGGGGAGCTGTTTTTT. The encoded protein is CASSWGPRGSSPTGELFF.

This clonotype was recorded a few times. The chain couples TRBV28 to TRBJ2-7, with no clear D. V lost 2 bases to trimming and J lost 7 bases, with 9 bases between them. Germline V gene data show CDR1 as MDHEN and CDR2 as SYDVKM. This CDR3 comprises 12 residues. CDR3 sequence reads: CASSLRPKEQYF. CDR3 sequence (DNA): TGTGCCAGCAGTTTACGCCCGAAAGAGCAGTACTTC. Looking up the rest from reference TRBV28 and TRBJ2-7 gives the full variable domain: DVKVTQSSRYLVKRTGEKVFLECVQDMDHENMFWYRQDPGLGLRLIYFSYDVKMKEKGDIPEGYSVSREKKERFSLILESASTNQTSMYLCASSLRPKEQYFGPGTRLTVT.

The chain couples TRBV12-3 or TRBV12-4 to TRBJ2-3, with 8 bases lining up with TRBD2. V lost 7 bases and J lost 2; bases outside the gene matches: 5. The CDR3 length is 14 residues. The CDR3: CASKLAANTDTQYF. The CDR3 nucleotides are TGTGCCAGCAAACTAGCGGCGAACACAGATACGCAGTATTTT.

The chain employs TRBV20-1 and TRBJ2-1; the match to TRBD2 covers 11 bases. Germline V gene data show CDR1 as DFQATT and CDR2 as SNEGSKA (reference sequence). The V segment lost 5 bases and the J segment 6 bases; nucleotides outside the gene matches: 15. The CDR3 spans 17 residues. The DNA of the CDR3 is TGCAGTGCTGGAGGGACTAGCGGAGGCCGTCTTACCAATGAGCAGTTCTTC. Translated: CSAGGTSGGRLTNEQFF.

This clonotype was detected a few times. This sequence joins TRBV11-2 and TRBJ2-7; D is uncertain. This CDR3 is 13 amino acids long. V was pared by 2 bases and J by 2 bases, with 7 bases between. Germline CDR1 is SGHAT and CDR2 is FQNNGV. CDR3 sequence (DNA): TGTGCCAGCAGCTTACTCCCCACCTACGAGCAGTACTTC. This sequence encodes CASSLLPTYEQYF.

This clonotype was observed a handful of times. V is TRBV12-3 or TRBV12-4 and J is TRBJ1-1, with D uncertain. This CDR3 has 10 residues. V lost 3 bases and J 8 bases, leaving 4 bases between the germline ends. CDR3 protein: CASSLAEAFF. The CDR3 DNA reads as TGTGCCAGCAGTTTGGCGGAAGCTTTCTTT.

This clonotype was recorded a few times. The rearrangement links TRBV7-2 to TRBJ2-3; no definite D call. The germline V and J ends were trimmed by 5 bases and 3 bases, with 6 bases remaining between them. Germline V gives CDR1 SGHTA, CDR2 FQGNSA. The CDR3 loop spans 12 amino acids. The CDR3 loop reads CASSRSTDTQYF. The CDR3 DNA reads TGTGCCAGCAGCCGCTCGACAGATACGCAGTATTTT.

Remarks on this clonotype: Germline and junction disagree at one end, which may indicate a read error. This chain links TRBV10-2 with TRBJ2-5, with D perhaps assigned TRBD1 or TRBD2 (5 bases each). CDR3 length: 12 residues. Germline CDR1 reads WSHSY; CDR2 reads SAAADI. CDR3 residues: CASSPGRETHYF. CDR3 bases: TGCGCCAGCAGTCCGGGGCGAGAGACCCATTACTTC.

The CDR3 loop reads CSVVRRGGDTEAFF. CDR3 in DNA: TGCAGCGTTGTACGGCGGGGCGGGGACACTGAAGCTTTCTTT. V gene TRBV29-1 combines with J gene TRBJ1-1, with D possibly TRBD1 on 5 matching bases. V gave up 4 bases and J gave up 3 bases, with 15 bases separating them. This CDR3 is built from 14 residues. The germline CDR1 and CDR2 sequences are SQVTM and ANQGSEA.

The rearrangement joins TRBV3-1 to TRBJ2-5; TRBD1 agrees at 7 bases. J gave up 2 bases and V 4 bases, and 7 bases lay outside the gene matches. The CDR3 is 15 amino acids. Germline assignment: CDR1 LGHDT and CDR2 YNNKEL (reference sequence). CDR3 amino acids: CASSRLDRDQETQYF. The DNA of the CDR3 is TGTGCCAGCAGCCGACTCGACAGGGATCAAGAGACCCAGTACTTC.

The genes are TRBV2 and TRBJ2-2; D unclear. This CDR3 comprises 15 residues. CDR1 SNHLY and CDR2 FYNNEI come from the germline V gene. Trimming pared 4 bases from V and 0 bases from J, leaving 9 bases between. As DNA, the CDR3 is TGTGCCAGCAGTGCTCGGCAGACGAACACCGGGGAGCTGTTTTTT. Translation: CASSARQTNTGELFF.

The chain carries TRBV30 and TRBJ1-6, with 10 nucleotides matching TRBD1. V lost 6 bases, J lost 9 bases, and 5 bases stayed unmatched. The CDR3 covers 13 residues. Germline V gene sequence: CDR1 GTSNPN, CDR2 SVGIG (reference sequence). The CDR3 coding sequence is TGTGCCTGCAAAGGGGACAGGGGTTCACCCCTCCACTTT. As protein: CACKGDRGSPLHF.

The V and J genes are TRBV12-3 or TRBV12-4 and TRBJ2-7; TRBD1 matches 7 bases. Germline trimming cut 2 bases from V and 0 bases from J; bases unmatched to any gene: 4. The CDR3 has 15 residues. The CDR3 coding sequence is TGTGCCAGCAGTTTACTTGGGACAGTCTCCTACGAGCAGTACTTC. It specifies CASSLLGTVSYEQYF.

J is TRBJ1-2 and V is TRBV5-5; a possible D gene is TRBD1 (5 bases). CDR1 is SGHKS and CDR2 is YYEKEE in the germline V gene (reference sequence). The length of the CDR3 is 17 residues. Trimming shortened V by 4 bases and J by 7 bases, and 26 bases separated the two germline ends. CDR3 in DNA: TGTGCCAGCAGCCTATCCGCGAGGGGCCCAGTGACGGGTGGCTACACCTTC. Protein sequence: CASSLSARGPVTGGYTF. Together with reference TRBV5-5 and TRBJ1-2, the CDR3 gives the full variable domain: DAGVTQSPTHLIKTRGQQVTLRCSPISGHKSVSWYQQVLGQGPQFIFQYYEKEERGRGNFPDRFSARQFPNYSSELNVNALLLGDSALYLCASSLSARGPVTGGYTFGSGTRLTVV.

The chain employs TRBV24-1 and TRBJ2-1; D ambiguous. CDR3 length: 11 residues. Germline V gene sequence: CDR1 KGHDR, CDR2 SFDVKD. The germline V and J ends were trimmed by 9 bases and 9 bases, with 11 bases remaining between them. CDR3 region: CATPWRGEQFF. CDR3 coding DNA: TGTGCCACCCCCTGGAGAGGTGAGCAGTTCTTC.